The rows below give T cell receptor beta chains drawn from one sample of a study of blood T cell repertoires in COVID-19. Clones were sequenced by immunoSEQ multiplex PCR, and TCRdb holds only the in-frame ones, with some missing. Here the sample spans hundreds of thousands of clones, around 85% being singletons. The sequenced sample was peripheral blood. The source is a woman aged 18-35 years with acute or convalescent COVID-19. Both conserved end residues are part of each CDR3. D genes are given only for firm matches. The size of a clone is reported for some rows only, either as once, few or many, or as a class for expanded clones.

>13|few|.|TRBV19|TRBJ1-1
CASRSWESTEAFF
TGTGCCAGTAGGAGCTGGGAGAGCACTGAAGCTTTCTTT
>12|.|.|TRBV15|TRBJ1-1
CATGRRETEAFF
TGTGCCACGGGGAGGAGAGAAACTGAAGCTTTCTTT
>15|.|TRBD1|TRBV5-1|TRBJ1-4
CASSSQGQEREKLFF
TGCGCCAGCAGCTCCCAGGGACAGGAGAGGGAAAAACTGTTTTTT
>18|.|.|TRBV24-1|TRBJ1-3
CATSDFVRGESSGNTIYF
TGTGCCACCAGTGATTTTGTCAGGGGCGAGAGCTCTGGAAACACCATATATTTT
>14|.|.|TRBV7-3|TRBJ1-1
CASSLWIGARKAFF
TGTGCCAGCAGCTTATGGATTGGGGCCCGGAAAGCTTTCTTT
>13|.|.|TRBV6-5|TRBJ2-1
CATLPPGPNEQFF
TGTGCCACCCTCCCCCCAGGGCCGAATGAGCAGTTCTTC
>13|.|.|TRBV6-5|TRBJ1-1
CASSDMIAGEAFF
TGTGCCAGCAGCGACATGATCGCCGGTGAAGCTTTCTTT
>15|.|.|TRBV21-1|TRBJ1-2
CASSKAVLANYGYTF
TGTGCCAGCAGCAAGGCAGTCCTAGCTAACTATGGCTACACCTTC
>13|once|TRBD2|TRBV19|TRBJ2-5
CASSWRGQETQYF
TGTGCCAGTAGCTGGCGGGGGCAAGAGACCCAGTACTTC
>16|.|TRBD2|TRBV4-2|TRBJ2-1
CASSQGTGTSGGEQFF
TGTGCCAGCAGCCAGGGCACCGGGACTAGCGGGGGCGAGCAGTTCTTC
>13|.|.|TRBV6-5|TRBJ1-2
CASSTTVNYGYTF
TGTGCCAGCAGTACCACTGTGAACTATGGCTACACCTTC
>14|.|TRBD1|TRBV30|TRBJ1-1
CAWSVLAGGTEAFF
TGTGCCTGGAGTGTTCTGGCAGGGGGCACTGAAGCTTTCTTT
>15|few|TRBD1|TRBV7-9|TRBJ1-6
CASSTDTGGPSPLHF
TGTGCCAGCAGCACGGATACAGGGGGCCCTTCACCCCTCCACTTT
>13|.|.|TRBV5-8|TRBJ2-7
CASSLTGSYEQYF
TGTGCCAGCAGCTTAACAGGGTCCTACGAGCAGTACTTC
>12|.|.|TRBV7-3|TRBJ2-1
CASSSQGDEQFF
TGTGCCAGCAGCTCTCAAGGGGATGAGCAGTTCTTC
>20|.|TRBD1|TRBV28|TRBJ2-4
CASSLTLRTGQPLAKNIQYF
TGTGCCAGCAGCCTAACCTTAAGGACAGGACAACCTCTAGCCAAAAACATTCAGTACTTC
>15|.|.|TRBV29-1|TRBJ2-7
CSVANGHLEYTEQYF
TGCAGCGTTGCAAACGGACACCTTGAGTACACCGAGCAGTACTTC
>13|.|TRBD1|TRBV29-1|TRBJ1-2
CSVATGGNYGYTF
TGCAGCGTTGCGACAGGGGGCAACTATGGCTACACCTTC
>14|once|TRBD1|TRBV2|TRBJ2-2
CASQGTGNTGELFF
TGTGCCAGCCAAGGGACAGGGAACACCGGGGAGCTGTTTTTT
>16|.|TRBD1|TRBV11-2|TRBJ1-1
CASSLDGTGGSREAFF
TGTGCCAGCAGCTTAGATGGGACAGGGGGCTCCCGAGAAGCTTTCTTT
>13|.|.|TRBV5-1|TRBJ1-5
CASSLASGQPQHF
TGCGCCAGCAGCTTGGCCTCGGGTCAGCCCCAGCATTTT
>16|.|TRBD2|TRBV27|TRBJ2-3
CASSLGVAGRTDTQYF
TGTGCCAGCAGTTTAGGGGTAGCGGGCCGCACAGATACGCAGTATTTT
>15|.|.|TRBV9|TRBJ1-4
CASSVNGATNEKLFF
TGTGCCAGCAGCGTAAACGGTGCAACTAATGAAAAACTGTTTTTT
>11|once|.|TRBV27|TRBJ2-5
CASKYGETQYF
TGTGCCAGCAAATACGGAGAGACCCAGTACTTC
>14|.|TRBD1|TRBV7-8|TRBJ1-5
CASSLAGGDQPQHF
TGTGCCAGCAGCTTAGCAGGGGGCGATCAGCCCCAGCATTTT
>14|.|TRBD1|TRBV28|TRBJ2-7
CASSWGTGNYEQYF
TGTGCCAGCAGTTGGGGGACAGGCAACTACGAGCAGTACTTC
>16|few|TRBD1|TRBV11-3|TRBJ2-1
CASSSSGTGGYNEQFF
TGTGCCAGCAGCTCCTCCGGGACAGGGGGTTACAATGAGCAGTTCTTC
>16|.|TRBD2|TRBV5-1|TRBJ2-1
CASSPRTSGPTGEQFF
TGCGCCAGCAGCCCAAGGACTAGCGGACCTACAGGTGAGCAGTTCTTC
>15|few|.|TRBV6-5|TRBJ2-7
CASSLRQDPSYEQYF
TGTGCCAGCAGTTTACGACAAGATCCTTCATACGAGCAGTACTTC
>14|.|.|TRBV30|TRBJ1-5
CAWSVRRVGQPQHF
TGTGCCTGGAGTGTACGGCGGGTTGGACAGCCCCAGCATTTT
>16|.|TRBD2|TRBV28|TRBJ2-1
CASSFSSGMVGNEQFF
TGTGCCAGCAGTTTTTCTAGCGGGATGGTAGGCAATGAGCAGTTCTTC
>16|once|TRBD1|TRBV6-1|TRBJ1-5
CASSDKSGQGAQPQHF
TGTGCCAGCAGTGATAAATCCGGACAGGGGGCGCAGCCCCAGCATTTT
>15|.|.|TRBV6-1|TRBJ1-3
CASSESGSSGNTIYF
TGTGCCAGCAGTGAATCGGGGTCTTCTGGAAACACCATATATTTT
>13|.|.|TRBV30|TRBJ1-1
CAWSVTVNTEAFF
TGTGCCTGGAGTGTAACAGTAAACACTGAAGCTTTCTTT
>12|.|.|TRBV18|TRBJ2-7
CASSPGGYEQYF
TGTGCCAGCTCACCCGGCGGATACGAGCAGTACTTC
>16|.|TRBD2|TRBV7-8|TRBJ2-5
CASSPRLAGVEETQYF
TGTGCCAGCAGCCCTCGACTAGCGGGAGTGGAAGAGACCCAGTACTTC
>14|.|.|TRBV5-8|TRBJ2-3
CASSFGVSTDTQYF
TGTGCCAGCAGCTTCGGAGTTAGCACAGATACGCAGTATTTT
>13|.|.|TRBV2|TRBJ2-1
CASSLPDYNEQFF
TGTGCCAGCAGTCTCCCAGATTACAATGAGCAGTTCTTC
>17|.|.|TRBV4-2|TRBJ2-2
CASSHYGQAPNTGELFF
TGTGCCAGCAGCCATTATGGACAAGCGCCGAACACCGGGGAGCTGTTTTTT
>13|.|.|TRBV19|TRBJ1-5
CASSTLDITLKHF
TGTGCCAGTAGTACCCTGGACATTACCCTAAAGCATTTT
>12|few|TRBD1|TRBV11-2|TRBJ1-2
CASSADRDGYTF
TGTGCCAGCAGCGCGGACAGGGATGGCTACACCTTC
>14|.|.|TRBV19|TRBJ1-1
CASSKGGSITEAFF
TGTGCCAGTAGTAAAGGGGGATCGATTACTGAAGCTTTCTTT
>18|.|.|TRBV3-1/TRBV3-2|TRBJ2-2
CASCASGLQFANTGELFF
TGTGCCAGCTGTGCTTCGGGACTTCAGTTCGCGAACACCGGGGAGCTGTTTTTT
>14|.|TRBD1|TRBV3-1/TRBV3-2|TRBJ1-4
CASSPTGSNEKLFF
TGTGCCAGCAGCCCGACAGGGAGTAATGAAAAACTGTTTTTT
>18|.|TRBD2|TRBV29-1|TRBJ2-1
CSVETLPGLAGSYNEQFF
TGCAGCGTTGAAACTCTCCCGGGACTAGCGGGCTCCTACAATGAGCAGTTCTTC
>16|.|TRBD2|TRBV27|TRBJ2-3
CASSLKPGLATDTQYF
TGTGCCAGCAGTTTAAAACCGGGACTAGCGACAGATACGCAGTATTTT
>13|.|.|TRBV24-1|TRBJ1-4
CATSDSGFEKLFF
TGTGCCACCAGTGATTCAGGTTTTGAAAAACTGTTTTTT
>18|.|TRBD1|TRBV3-1/TRBV3-2|TRBJ2-5
CASSQLPGAGGSGETQYF
TGTGCCAGCAGCCAATTACCTGGGGCAGGGGGTTCTGGGGAGACCCAGTACTTC
>14|.|.|TRBV9|TRBJ2-1
CASSPRSEGYEQFF
TGTGCCAGCAGCCCTCGGAGCGAAGGCTATGAGCAGTTCTTC
>15|.|.|TRBV3-1/TRBV3-2|TRBJ1-1
CASSQVSGWYTEAFF
TGTGCCAGCAGCCAAGTCAGCGGATGGTACACTGAAGCTTTCTTT
>15|once|.|TRBV5-5|TRBJ1-5
CASSLRTDSNQPQHF
TGTGCCAGCAGCCTCAGGACTGATAGCAATCAGCCCCAGCATTTT